The 21 T cell receptor beta chains below come from one sample, sequenced in a study of shared T cell receptors in the human thymus. Here immunoSEQ multiplex PCR was the method, and the copy in TCRdb shows in-frame clones only, minus some. The table lists hundreds of thousands of clones, approximately 90% of them singletons, with 0.01% in the top ten. This sample was also put to use in a study of human thymus T cells.

The material sequenced was thymocytes. The origin of the receptors is a boy in the first two years of life with a congenital heart defect.

This clone was observed a few times. The rearrangement uses TRBV5-6 and TRBJ2-1; TRBD2 agrees at 7 bases. Trimming cost V 0 bases and J 8 bases; bases outside gene matches: 14. Germline CDR1 reads SGHDT; CDR2 reads YYEEEE. The CDR3 is 17 amino acids. CDR3 nucleotide sequence: TGTGCCAGCAGCTTGGGGCCAGGACTAGAGGTCAACCATGAGCAGTTCTTC. This codes for CASSLGPGLEVNHEQFF. The full variable domain, in which reference TRBV5-6 and TRBJ2-1 provide the parts outside the CDR3, is DAGVTQSPTHLIKTRGQQVTLRCSPKSGHDTVSWYQQALGQGPQFIFQYYEEEERQRGNFPDRFSGHQFPNYSSELNVNALLLGDSALYLCASSLGPGLEVNHEQFFGPGTRLTVL.

The chain carries TRBV4-2 and TRBJ2-1; 9 bases map to TRBD2. V shed 0 bases and J 5 bases; nucleotides not matched to a gene: 11. The CDR3 runs to 18 residues. Germline CDR1 and CDR2: LGHNA and YNFKEQ. The DNA of the CDR3 is TGTGCCAGCAGCCAAGATCCAAGTAGCGGGAGACTAGACAATGAGCAGTTCTTC. Its protein product is CASSQDPSSGRLDNEQFF.

The chain combines TRBV2 with TRBJ1-3; tentatively, D is TRBD1 (5 bases). Germline V gene data show CDR1 as SNHLY and CDR2 as FYNNEI. The CDR3 has 15 residues. Between the trimmed V and J ends, which lost 6 bases and 2 bases, there was a span of 14 bases. The CDR3 DNA reads as TGTGCCAGCAGGCAGACTGGAGGGGCTGGAAACACCATATATTTT. It specifies CASRQTGGAGNTIYF.

This clone was picked up one time. This chain connects TRBV5-4 to TRBJ1-2, with 7 bases identical to TRBD1. The V segment lost 0 bases and the J segment 8 bases; nucleotides outside the gene matches: 7. CDR1 is SGHNT, CDR2 YYREEE, per germline (reference sequence). The CDR3 covers 14 residues. CDR3 sequence (DNA): TGTGCCAGCAGCTTGGCTGGACAGGAGGGGGGCTACACCTTC. Amino acid sequence: CASSLAGQEGGYTF.

This CDR3 reads CASSQEGIREASYNEQFF. DNA of the CDR3: TGTGCCAGCAGCCAAGAGGGGATCCGGGAGGCCTCCTACAATGAGCAGTTCTTC. The rearrangement links TRBV4-2 to TRBJ2-1; 7 bases fit TRBD2. V shed 0 bases, J shed 0 bases, and the junction held 8 bases outside the gene matches. Per germline, CDR1 LGHNA and CDR2 YNFKEQ. The length of the CDR3 is 18 residues.

The chain joins TRBV27 to TRBJ1-2, with TRBD1 matching over 10 bases. Germline CDR1 MNHEY, CDR2 SMNVEV (reference sequence). The CDR3 is 13 amino acids. V shed 10 bases and J 2 bases; nucleotides not matched to a gene: 4. This chain's CDR3 is CATTGQGNYGYTF. As DNA, the CDR3 is TGTGCCACCACGGGACAGGGGAACTATGGCTACACCTTC.

V is TRBV7-9 and J is TRBJ2-7; 7 bases are a match to TRBD1. The CDR3 extends over 14 amino acids. Trimming at V came to 1 base and at J to 3 bases, leaving 3 bases not matched to a gene. CDR1 SEHNR and CDR2 FQNEAQ come from the germline V gene (reference sequence). CDR3 loop: CASSLGQGFYEQYF. CDR3 DNA sequence: TGTGCCAGCAGCTTAGGACAGGGTTTCTACGAGCAGTACTTC.

The chain combines TRBV10-3 with TRBJ2-7; 8 bases agree with TRBD2. The germline V gene encodes CDR1 ENHRY and CDR2 SYGVKD. This CDR3 spans 13 amino acids. Losses at the gene ends were 10 bases for V and 4 bases for J; bases not matched to a gene: 9. CDR3 region: CATQHGGEYEQYF. CDR3 DNA sequence: TGTGCCACCCAGCACGGGGGGGAGTACGAGCAGTACTTC.

The chain employs TRBV28 and TRBJ1-5; 11 bases map to TRBD1. The CDR3 is made up of 16 amino acids. The junction had 7 bases not matched to a gene; V was cut back by 5 bases and J by 4 bases. CDR1 is MDHEN and CDR2 is SYDVKM in the germline V gene. The CDR3 loop reads CASSPHGQGANQPQHF. The DNA of the CDR3 is TGTGCCAGCAGTCCGCACGGACAGGGGGCGAATCAGCCCCAGCATTTT.

This chain joins TRBV18 and TRBJ2-7; 8 nucleotides match TRBD1. The germline gives CDR1 KGHSH, CDR2 LQKENI. The CDR3 loop spans 17 amino acids. Losses at the gene ends were 2 bases for V and 2 bases for J; bases not matched to a gene: 11. CDR3 nucleotide sequence: TGTGCCAGCTCACCAGTAGGGGACAGGACCTTCACCTACGAGCAGTACTTC. Its translation: CASSPVGDRTFTYEQYF.

The rearrangement links TRBV29-1 to TRBJ1-1; 9 nucleotides agree with TRBD1. The V gene's germline CDR1 is SQVTM and CDR2 ANQGSEA. This CDR3 comprises 14 residues. V lost 5 bases, J lost 4 bases, and 8 bases stayed unmatched. CDR3 in DNA: TGCAGCGTTAACAACAGGGGGCGGGTCACTGAAGCTTTCTTT. This codes for CSVNNRGRVTEAFF. Combining the CDR3 with reference TRBV29-1 and TRBJ1-1 gives the whole variable domain SAVISQKPSRDICQRGTSLTIQCQVDSQVTMMFWYRQQPGQSLTLIATANQGSEATYESGFVIDKFPISRPNLTFSTLTVSNMSPEDSSIYLCSVNNRGRVTEAFFGQGTRLTVV.

CDR3 residues: CSVESWNTEAFF. CDR3 bases: TGCAGCGTTGAGAGCTGGAACACTGAAGCTTTCTTT. The J gene is TRBJ1-1, the V gene TRBV29-1, with no clear D. The CDR3 consists of 12 residues. CDR1 is SQVTM, CDR2 ANQGSEA, per germline. V lost 3 bases and J 1 base, leaving 6 bases between the germline ends.

CDR3 DNA: TGCGCCAGCAGCCCCCAGGAAGGGACTAGCGGGAACTCCTACAATGAGCAGTTCTTC. Protein: CASSPQEGTSGNSYNEQFF. The rearrangement links TRBV4-3 to TRBJ2-1, with 13 bases aligning to TRBD2. The CDR3 is 19 amino acids. J lost 0 bases, V lost 4 bases, and 9 bases had no gene match. The germline CDR1 and CDR2 sequences are LGHNA and YSLEER.

This sequence joins TRBV10-1 and TRBJ2-1; TRBD2 aligns across 12 bases. Germline V lookup: CDR1 WNHNN, CDR2 SYGVQD (reference sequence). This CDR3 comprises 20 residues. V gave up 6 bases and J gave up 5 bases; unmatched junction bases: 20. The CDR3 DNA is TGCGCCAGCAGCGAACCTAAGACTAGCGGGAGTATTAGTAGGGACAATGAGCAGTTCTTC. Its protein product is CASSEPKTSGSISRDNEQFF.

The chain uses TRBV7-2 and TRBJ1-5; 9 positions match TRBD1. Looked up from germline, CDR1 is SGHTA and CDR2 is FQGNSA. The CDR3 extends over 16 amino acids. The ends lost 2 bases at V and 4 bases at J; junction bases unmatched: 6. The CDR3 bases are TGTGCCAGCAGCTTATTGGCCGGGACAGGGAATCAGCCCCAGCATTTT. Translated: CASSLLAGTGNQPQHF.

This clone appeared once. The chain couples TRBV5-1 to TRBJ2-7; the match to TRBD1 covers 7 bases. The CDR3 runs to 13 residues. The V gene end was trimmed by 6 bases and the J gene end by 3 bases; junction bases not matched to a gene: 6. CDR1 is SGHRS, CDR2 YFSETQ, per germline. As DNA, the CDR3 is TGCGCCAGCACAAGAGGGGGCGGCTACGAGCAGTACTTC. Residues: CASTRGGGYEQYF.

The V gene is TRBV28, the J gene TRBJ2-1; TRBD2 matches 7 bases. Trimming at V came to 3 bases and at J to 15 bases, leaving 17 bases not matched to a gene. The length of the CDR3 is 15 residues. CDR1 MDHEN and CDR2 SYDVKM come from the germline V gene. The DNA of the CDR3 is TGTGCCAGCAGTTTTCCGGCTAGCGGACCAAACCCTCCGTTCTTC. Its translation: CASSFPASGPNPPFF.

The CDR3: CASSIWQGRNQPQHF. CDR3 sequence (DNA): TGTGCCAGTAGTATCTGGCAGGGAAGGAATCAGCCCCAGCATTTT. V and J are TRBV19 and TRBJ1-5, with D maybe TRBD1 (5 bases). Germline V lookup: CDR1 LNHDA, CDR2 SQIVND (reference sequence). CDR3 length: 15 amino acids. The V and J ends lost 3 bases and 4 bases respectively, with 13 bases between them.

The genes are TRBV4-3 and TRBJ1-4; D remains ambiguous. Between the trimmed V and J ends, which lost 0 bases and 8 bases, there was a span of 22 bases. In germline, CDR1 is LGHNA, CDR2 YSLEER. The CDR3 extends over 18 amino acids. CDR3 DNA: TGCGCCAGCAGCCAAGATCCTAACCCAGCGGGCGCCGGGGAAAAACTGTTTTTT. Its protein product is CASSQDPNPAGAGEKLFF.

The chain couples TRBV11-1 to TRBJ1-1; tentative D call: TRBD1 (6 bases). V lost 6 bases, J lost 4 bases, and 6 bases lay in between. Germline V gene sequence: CDR1 SGHAT, CDR2 FQDESV (reference sequence). The CDR3 covers 11 residues. The CDR3 protein is CASRQGTEAFF. CDR3 sequence (DNA): TGTGCCAGCAGACAGGGCACTGAAGCTTTCTTT. Looking up the rest from reference TRBV11-1 and TRBJ1-1 gives the full variable domain: EAEVAQSPRYKITEKSQAVAFWCDPISGHATLYWYRQILGQGPELLVQFQDESVVDDSQLPKDRFSAERLKGVDSTLKIQPAELGDSAMYLCASRQGTEAFFGQGTRLTVV.

The chain recombines TRBV30 with TRBJ1-5; D is uncertain. The length of the CDR3 is 16 residues. The germline V gene has CDR1 GTSNPN and CDR2 SVGIG (reference sequence). V dropped 1 base and J dropped 0 bases, with 13 bases sitting between them. CDR3 DNA sequence: TGTGCCTGGAGTGATCCCCCCGGTGATAGCAATCAGCCCCAGCATTTT. It yields the protein CAWSDPPGDSNQPQHF.